What follows are 10 T cell receptor beta chains derived from one specimen sequenced in a study of CD8+ T cells in alopecia areata. Extracted from the samples, RNA was reverse transcribed into cDNA to serve as the sequencing template. Repertoires were generated with immunoSEQ multiplex PCR, while TCRdb's copy carries only in-frame clones and drops some. In the table there are roughly 120,000 clones, about 61% of which are singletons. Sequencing was done on a sample of CD4+ T cells sorted from blood. The source is a human donor in good health.

This chain uses TRBV29-1 with TRBJ1-1; TRBD1 is a possible D gene (6 bases). The CDR3 covers 11 residues. V was trimmed by 7 bases and J by 7 bases, leaving 13 bases between them. The germline gives CDR1 SQVTM, CDR2 ANQGSEA. The CDR3 nucleotides are TGCAGCGGCCGGGACACCAGTGAAGCTTTCTTT. It yields the protein CSGRDTSEAFF.

The rearrangement joins TRBV6-5 to TRBJ1-2, with 7 bases matching TRBD1. This CDR3 has 12 amino acids. J gave up 7 bases and V 6 bases, and 5 bases lay outside the gene matches. Germline loops: CDR1 MNHEY, CDR2 SVGAGI. DNA for the CDR3: TGTGCCAGCAGGGGGACAGTCGGTGGCTACACCTTC. It is translated as CASRGTVGGYTF.

This clone was detected a few times. This chain uses TRBV5-6 with TRBJ1-1; tentative D call: TRBD1 (5 bases). V lost 1 base and J lost 6, with 7 bases in between. In germline, CDR1 is SGHDT, CDR2 YYEEEE. The CDR3 loop spans 12 amino acids. The CDR3 protein is CASSLRQPEAFF. The CDR3, as DNA: TGTGCCAGCAGCTTGAGACAGCCTGAAGCTTTCTTT.

V gene TRBV5-1 combines with J gene TRBJ2-1, with D perhaps TRBD2 (5 bases). Per germline, CDR1 SGHRS and CDR2 YFSETQ. V lost 4 bases and J 0 bases, leaving 14 bases between the germline ends. The CDR3 consists of 16 residues. Written as DNA, the CDR3 is TGCGCCAGCAGCCCCGGACTGGAAAGCTCCTACAATGAGCAGTTCTTC. This translates into CASSPGLESSYNEQFF.

The chain links TRBV30 to TRBJ2-5, with TRBD1 as a possible D gene (6 bases). This CDR3 contains 12 residues. Trimming took off 2 bases at V and 8 bases at J, with 12 bases between the two ends. Germline-derived CDR1 and CDR2 are GTSNPN and SVGIG (reference sequence). CDR3 DNA sequence: TGTGCCTGGAGTTCGACCGGGACAACCCAGTACTTC. Residues: CAWSSTGTTQYF.

This clone turned up a few times. The CDR3: CSAHRGETQYF. The DNA of the CDR3 is TGCAGTGCTCACAGGGGAGAGACCCAGTACTTC. The gene calls are TRBV20-1 and TRBJ2-5; 7 bases map to TRBD1. Germline values: CDR1 DFQATT, CDR2 SNEGSKA (reference sequence). The CDR3 length is 11 residues. The V segment lost 5 bases and the J segment 4 bases; nucleotides outside the gene matches: 1.

This rearrangement joins TRBV19 to TRBJ1-5; D gene ambiguous. The CDR3 consists of 15 residues. CDR1 is LNHDA and CDR2 is SQIVND in the germline V gene (reference sequence). Trimming left V 5 bases short and J 2 bases short, with 13 bases between. This CDR3 reads CASSSVAAGNQPQHF. CDR3 nucleotide sequence: TGTGCCAGTAGTTCCGTGGCAGCGGGCAATCAGCCCCAGCATTTT.

This clone was found a few times. The V gene is TRBV7-9, the J gene TRBJ1-4; D is undetermined. Trimming removed 5 bases at V and 4 bases at J, with 11 bases between. Per the germline V gene, CDR1 is SEHNR and CDR2 is FQNEAQ (reference sequence). This CDR3 has 14 residues. Here the CDR3 reads CASSRAGGNEKLFF. The CDR3 nucleotides are TGTGCCAGCAGCCGCGCGGGCGGTAATGAAAAACTGTTTTTT.

J is TRBJ1-4 and V is TRBV30, with D maybe TRBD1 (5 bases). The CDR3 spans 13 residues. V lost 0 bases to trimming and J lost 8 bases, with 10 bases between them. The germline V gene encodes CDR1 GTSNPN and CDR2 SVGIG (reference sequence). The CDR3 reads CAWSVQEGEKLFF. The CDR3 bases are TGTGCCTGGAGTGTCCAAGAGGGGGAAAAACTGTTTTTT.

This clone turned up a few times. The chain links TRBV25-1 to TRBJ1-2, with 8 nucleotides matching TRBD1. This CDR3 has 14 amino acids. CDR1 and CDR2 (germline): MGHDK, SYGVNS. V gave up 7 bases and J gave up 2 bases; unmatched junction bases: 6. The CDR3 sequence: CASTSGQGNYGYTF. In DNA form, the CDR3 reads TGTGCCAGCACCTCTGGACAGGGAAACTATGGCTACACCTTC.